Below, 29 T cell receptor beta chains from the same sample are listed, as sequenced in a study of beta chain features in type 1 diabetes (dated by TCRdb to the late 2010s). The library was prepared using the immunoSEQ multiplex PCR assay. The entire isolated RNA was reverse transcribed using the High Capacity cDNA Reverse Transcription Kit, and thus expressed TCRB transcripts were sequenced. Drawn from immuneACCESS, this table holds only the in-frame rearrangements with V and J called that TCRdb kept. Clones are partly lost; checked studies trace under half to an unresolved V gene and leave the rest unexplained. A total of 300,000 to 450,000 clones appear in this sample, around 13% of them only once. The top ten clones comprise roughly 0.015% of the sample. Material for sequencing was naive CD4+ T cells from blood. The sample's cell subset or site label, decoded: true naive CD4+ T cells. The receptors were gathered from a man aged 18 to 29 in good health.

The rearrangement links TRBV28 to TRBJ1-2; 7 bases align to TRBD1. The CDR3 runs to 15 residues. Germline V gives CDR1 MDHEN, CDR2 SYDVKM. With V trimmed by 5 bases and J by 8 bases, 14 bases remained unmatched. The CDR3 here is CASSIGGGVHRGYTF. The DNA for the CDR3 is TGTGCCAGCAGTATCGGAGGGGGCGTTCATCGAGGCTACACCTTC.

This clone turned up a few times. CDR3 coding DNA: TGTGCCAGCAGTTTAGAGAGATACGAGCAGTACTTC. As protein: CASSLERYEQYF. The V gene is TRBV28, the J gene TRBJ2-7; D unresolved. There are 12 residues in the CDR3. The V and J ends lost 2 bases and 4 bases respectively, with 6 bases between them. Germline loops: CDR1 MDHEN, CDR2 SYDVKM.

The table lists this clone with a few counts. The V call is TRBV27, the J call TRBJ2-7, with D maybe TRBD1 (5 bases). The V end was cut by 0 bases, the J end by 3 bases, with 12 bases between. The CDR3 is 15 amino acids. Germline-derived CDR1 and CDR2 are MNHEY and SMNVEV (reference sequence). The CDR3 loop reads CASSLSRTYFYEQYF. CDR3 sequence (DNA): TGTGCCAGCAGTTTATCTAGGACATACTTCTACGAGCAGTACTTC.

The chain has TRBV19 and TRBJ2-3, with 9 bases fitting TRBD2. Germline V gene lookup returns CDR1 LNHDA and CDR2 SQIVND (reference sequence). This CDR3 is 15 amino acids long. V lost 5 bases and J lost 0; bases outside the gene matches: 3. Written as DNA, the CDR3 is TGTGCCAGTAGTCCGACTAGCGGAAGCACAGATACGCAGTATTTT. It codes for CASSPTSGSTDTQYF.

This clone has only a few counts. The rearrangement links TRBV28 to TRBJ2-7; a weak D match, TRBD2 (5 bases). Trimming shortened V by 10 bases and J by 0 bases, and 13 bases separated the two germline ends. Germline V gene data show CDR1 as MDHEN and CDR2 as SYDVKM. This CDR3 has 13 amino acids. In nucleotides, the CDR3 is TGTGCCACCCGAGGGCAGAACTCCTACGAGCAGTACTTC. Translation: CATRGQNSYEQYF.

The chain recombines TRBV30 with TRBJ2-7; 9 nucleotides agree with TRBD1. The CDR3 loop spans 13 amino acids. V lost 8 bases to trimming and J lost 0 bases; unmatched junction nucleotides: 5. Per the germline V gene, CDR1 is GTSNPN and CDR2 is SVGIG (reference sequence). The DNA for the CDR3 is TGTGCCCCCACAGGGGGCCCCTCCTACGAGCAGTACTTC. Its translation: CAPTGGPSYEQYF.

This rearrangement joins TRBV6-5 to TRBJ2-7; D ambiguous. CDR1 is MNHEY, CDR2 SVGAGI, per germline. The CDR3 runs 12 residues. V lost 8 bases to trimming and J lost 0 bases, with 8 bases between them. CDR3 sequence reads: CASSRVSYEQYF. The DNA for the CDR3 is TGTGCCAGCTCTCGGGTCTCCTACGAGCAGTACTTC.

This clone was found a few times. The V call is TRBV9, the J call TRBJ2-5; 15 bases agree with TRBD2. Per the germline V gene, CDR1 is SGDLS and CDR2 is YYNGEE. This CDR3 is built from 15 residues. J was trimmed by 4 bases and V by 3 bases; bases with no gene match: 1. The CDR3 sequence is CASSGTSGGAETQYF. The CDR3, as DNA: TGTGCCAGCAGCGGGACTAGCGGGGGGGCAGAGACCCAGTACTTC.

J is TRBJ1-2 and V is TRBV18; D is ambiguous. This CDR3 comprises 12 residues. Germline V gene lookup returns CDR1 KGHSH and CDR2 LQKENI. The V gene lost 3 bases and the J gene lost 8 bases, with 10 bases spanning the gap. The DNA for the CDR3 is TGTGCCAGCTCACCCGTGGAGGGCGGCTACACCTTC. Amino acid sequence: CASSPVEGGYTF.

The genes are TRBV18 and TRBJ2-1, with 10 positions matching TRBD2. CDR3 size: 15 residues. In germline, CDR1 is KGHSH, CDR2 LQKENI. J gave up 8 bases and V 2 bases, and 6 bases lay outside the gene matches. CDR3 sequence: CASSPAAGGPHEQFF. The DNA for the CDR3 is TGTGCCAGCTCACCAGCAGCGGGAGGGCCCCATGAGCAGTTCTTC.

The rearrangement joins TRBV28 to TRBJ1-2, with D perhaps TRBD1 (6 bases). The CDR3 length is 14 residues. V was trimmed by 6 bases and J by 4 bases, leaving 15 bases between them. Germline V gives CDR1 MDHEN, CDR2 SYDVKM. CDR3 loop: CASSVGTLSYGYTF. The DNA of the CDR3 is TGTGCCAGCAGCGTCGGGACACTCTCCTATGGCTACACCTTC.

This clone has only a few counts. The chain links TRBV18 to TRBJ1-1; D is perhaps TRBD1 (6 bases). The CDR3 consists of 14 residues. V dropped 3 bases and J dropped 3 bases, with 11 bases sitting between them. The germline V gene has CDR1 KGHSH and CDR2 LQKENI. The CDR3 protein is CASSPSGQYTEAFF. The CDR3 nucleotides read TGTGCCAGCTCACCTTCCGGACAGTACACTGAAGCTTTCTTT. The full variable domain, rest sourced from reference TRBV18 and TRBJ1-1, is NAGVMQNPRHLVRRRGQEARLRCSPMKGHSHVYWYRQLPEEGLKFMVYLQKENIIDESGMPKERFSAEFPKEGPSILRIQQVVRGDSAAYFCASSPSGQYTEAFFGQGTRLTVV.

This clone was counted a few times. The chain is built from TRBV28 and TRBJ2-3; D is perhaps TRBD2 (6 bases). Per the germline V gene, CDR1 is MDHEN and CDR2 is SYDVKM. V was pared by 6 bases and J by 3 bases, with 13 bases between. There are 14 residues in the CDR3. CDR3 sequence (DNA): TGTGCCAGCAGGGGGGTAGCGGTAACAGATACGCAGTATTTT. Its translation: CASRGVAVTDTQYF.

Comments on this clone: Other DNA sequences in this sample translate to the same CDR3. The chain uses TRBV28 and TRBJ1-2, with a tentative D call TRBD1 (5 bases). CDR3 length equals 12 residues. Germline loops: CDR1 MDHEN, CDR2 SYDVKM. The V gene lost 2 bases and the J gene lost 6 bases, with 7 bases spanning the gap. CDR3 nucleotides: TGTGCCAGCAGTTTACAGGGCCATGGCTACACCTTC. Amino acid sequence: CASSLQGHGYTF.

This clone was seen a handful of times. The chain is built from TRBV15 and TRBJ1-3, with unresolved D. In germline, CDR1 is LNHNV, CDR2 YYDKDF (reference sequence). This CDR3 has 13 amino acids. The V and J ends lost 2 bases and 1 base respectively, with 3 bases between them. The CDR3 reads CATSRPSGNTIYF. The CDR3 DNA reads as TGTGCCACCAGCAGACCTTCTGGAAACACCATATATTTT.

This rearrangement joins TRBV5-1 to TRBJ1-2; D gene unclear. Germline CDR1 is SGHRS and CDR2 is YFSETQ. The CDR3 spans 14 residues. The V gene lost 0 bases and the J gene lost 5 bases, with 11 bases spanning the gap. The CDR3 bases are TGCGCCAGCAGCTTGGGACATCAACCTTATGGCTACACCTTC. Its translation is CASSLGHQPYGYTF.

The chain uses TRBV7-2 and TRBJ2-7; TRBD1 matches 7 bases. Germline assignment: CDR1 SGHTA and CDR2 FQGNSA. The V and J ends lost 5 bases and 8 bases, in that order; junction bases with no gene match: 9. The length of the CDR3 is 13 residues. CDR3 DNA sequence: TGTGCCAGCAGCGCGGTGACAGGGCTAAAGCAGTACTTC. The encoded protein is CASSAVTGLKQYF.

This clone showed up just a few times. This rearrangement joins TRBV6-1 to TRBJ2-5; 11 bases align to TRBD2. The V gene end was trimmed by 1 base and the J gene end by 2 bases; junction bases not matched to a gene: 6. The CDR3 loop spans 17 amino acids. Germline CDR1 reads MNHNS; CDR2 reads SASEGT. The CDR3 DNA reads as TGTGCCAGCAGTGAAGGGCTAGCGGGAGGTGGGCAAGAGACCCAGTACTTC. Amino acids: CASSEGLAGGGQETQYF.

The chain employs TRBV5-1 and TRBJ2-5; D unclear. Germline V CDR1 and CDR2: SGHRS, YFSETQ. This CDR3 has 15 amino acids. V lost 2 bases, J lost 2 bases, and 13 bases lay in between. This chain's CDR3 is CASSFWPGQQETQYF. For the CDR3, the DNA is TGCGCCAGCAGCTTTTGGCCAGGTCAACAAGAGACCCAGTACTTC.

Here the CDR3 DNA reads TGTGCCAGCAGCGAGAGCGGGAGGTCTTACAATGAGCAGTTCTTC. Its translation: CASSESGRSYNEQFF. This rearrangement joins TRBV9 to TRBJ2-1, with 9 bases that match TRBD2. The CDR3 covers 15 residues. Germline CDR1 SGDLS, CDR2 YYNGEE. The V gene end was trimmed by 3 bases and the J gene end by 4 bases; junction bases not matched to a gene: 5.

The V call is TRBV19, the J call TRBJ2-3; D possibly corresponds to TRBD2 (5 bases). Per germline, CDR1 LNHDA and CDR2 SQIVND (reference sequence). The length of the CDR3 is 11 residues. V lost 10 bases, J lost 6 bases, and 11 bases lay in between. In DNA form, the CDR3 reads TGTGCCACCCGGACTCGGGATACGCAGTATTTT. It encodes CATRTRDTQYF.

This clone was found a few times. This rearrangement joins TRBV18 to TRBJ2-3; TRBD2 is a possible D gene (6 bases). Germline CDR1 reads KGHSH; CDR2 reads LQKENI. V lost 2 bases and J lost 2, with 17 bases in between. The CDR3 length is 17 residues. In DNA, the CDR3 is TGTGCCAGCTCACCAAGGGACTCAGTTTACTTCACAGATACGCAGTATTTT. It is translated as CASSPRDSVYFTDTQYF.

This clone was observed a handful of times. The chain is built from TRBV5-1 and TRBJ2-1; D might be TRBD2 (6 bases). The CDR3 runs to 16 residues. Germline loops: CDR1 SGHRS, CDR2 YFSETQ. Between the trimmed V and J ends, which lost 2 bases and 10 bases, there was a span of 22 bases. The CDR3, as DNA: TGCGCCAGCAGCTTTAATGGCAGACTAGGCCGCGAGGAGCAGTTCTTC. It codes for CASSFNGRLGREEQFF.

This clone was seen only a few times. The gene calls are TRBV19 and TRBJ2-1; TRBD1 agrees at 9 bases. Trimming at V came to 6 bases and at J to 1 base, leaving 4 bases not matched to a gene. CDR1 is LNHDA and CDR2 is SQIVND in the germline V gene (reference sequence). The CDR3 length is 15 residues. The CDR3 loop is CASRPDRGSYNEQFF. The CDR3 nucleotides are TGTGCCAGTAGGCCAGACAGGGGGTCCTACAATGAGCAGTTCTTC.

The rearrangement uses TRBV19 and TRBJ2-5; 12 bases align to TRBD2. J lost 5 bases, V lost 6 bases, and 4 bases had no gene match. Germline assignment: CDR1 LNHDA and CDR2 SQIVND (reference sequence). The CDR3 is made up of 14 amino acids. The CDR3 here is CASRTSGGEETQYF. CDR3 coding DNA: TGTGCCAGTAGGACTAGCGGGGGAGAGGAGACCCAGTACTTC.

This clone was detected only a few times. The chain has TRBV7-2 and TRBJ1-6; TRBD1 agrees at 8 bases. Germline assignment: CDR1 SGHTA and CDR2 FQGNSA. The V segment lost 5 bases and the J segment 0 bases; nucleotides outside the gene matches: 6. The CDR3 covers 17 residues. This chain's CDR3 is CASSGQGSRSYNSPLHF. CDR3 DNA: TGTGCCAGCAGCGGACAGGGCAGTCGCTCCTATAATTCACCCCTCCACTTT.

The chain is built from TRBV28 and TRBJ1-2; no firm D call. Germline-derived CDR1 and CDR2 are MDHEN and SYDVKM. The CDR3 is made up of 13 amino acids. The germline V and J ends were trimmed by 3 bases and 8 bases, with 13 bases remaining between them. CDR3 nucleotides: TGTGCCAGCAGTTTTGGAGGGTTTGGAGGCTACACCTTC. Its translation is CASSFGGFGGYTF.

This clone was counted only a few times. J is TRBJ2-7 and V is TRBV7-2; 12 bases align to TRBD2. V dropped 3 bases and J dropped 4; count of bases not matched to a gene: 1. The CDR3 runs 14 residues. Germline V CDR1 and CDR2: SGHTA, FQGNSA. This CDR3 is CASSLTSGSYEQYF. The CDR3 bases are TGTGCCAGCAGCTTGACTAGCGGGAGTTACGAGCAGTACTTC.

The CDR3 region has the DNA TGTGCCAGTAGGCTTACTAGCGGGGGGGCTGGTTACAATGAGCAGTTCTTC. This encodes CASRLTSGGAGYNEQFF. The chain carries TRBV19 and TRBJ2-1; 13 nucleotides align to TRBD2. V dropped 6 bases and J dropped 4; count of bases not matched to a gene: 9. Germline V gene lookup returns CDR1 LNHDA and CDR2 SQIVND (reference sequence). The CDR3 totals 17 residues. Full variable domain (outside the CDR3, taken from reference TRBV19 and TRBJ2-1): DGGITQSPKYLFRKEGQNVTLSCEQNLNHDAMYWYRQDPGQGLRLIYYSQIVNDFQKGDIAEGYSVSREKKESFPLTVTSAQKNPTAFYLCASRLTSGGAGYNEQFFGPGTRLTVL.